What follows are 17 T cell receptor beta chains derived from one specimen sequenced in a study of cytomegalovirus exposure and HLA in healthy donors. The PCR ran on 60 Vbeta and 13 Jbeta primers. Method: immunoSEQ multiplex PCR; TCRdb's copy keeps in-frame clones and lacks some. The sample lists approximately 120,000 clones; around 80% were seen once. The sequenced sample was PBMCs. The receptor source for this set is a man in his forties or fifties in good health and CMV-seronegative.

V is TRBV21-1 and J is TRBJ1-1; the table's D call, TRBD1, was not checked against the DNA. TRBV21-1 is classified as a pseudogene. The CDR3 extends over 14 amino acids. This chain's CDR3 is CASNPQGADTEAFF. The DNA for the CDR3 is TGTGCCAGCAATCCACAGGGGGCGGACACTGAAGCTTTCTTT.

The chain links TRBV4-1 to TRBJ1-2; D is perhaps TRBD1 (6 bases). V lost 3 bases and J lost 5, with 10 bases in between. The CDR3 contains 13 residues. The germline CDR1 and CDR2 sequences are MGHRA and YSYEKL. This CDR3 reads CASSHPGQYGYTF. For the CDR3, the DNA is TGCGCCAGCAGCCACCCCGGACAGTATGGCTACACCTTC.

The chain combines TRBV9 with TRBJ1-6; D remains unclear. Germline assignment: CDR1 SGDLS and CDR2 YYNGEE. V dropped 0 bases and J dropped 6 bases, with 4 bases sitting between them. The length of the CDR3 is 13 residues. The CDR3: CASSVVINSPLHF. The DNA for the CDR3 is TGTGCCAGCAGCGTAGTAATTAATTCACCCCTCCACTTT.

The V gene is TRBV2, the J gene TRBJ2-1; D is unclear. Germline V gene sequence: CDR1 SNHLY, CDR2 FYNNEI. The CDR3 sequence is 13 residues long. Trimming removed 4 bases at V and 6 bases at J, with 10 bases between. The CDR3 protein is CASSALLGNEQFF. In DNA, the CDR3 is TGTGCCAGCAGTGCCCTCCTAGGCAATGAGCAGTTCTTC.

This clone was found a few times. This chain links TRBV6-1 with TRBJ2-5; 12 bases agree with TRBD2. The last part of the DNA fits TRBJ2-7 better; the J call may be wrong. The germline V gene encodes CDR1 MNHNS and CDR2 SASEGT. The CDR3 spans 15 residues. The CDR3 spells CASSATSGGAYEQYF. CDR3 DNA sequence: TGTGCCAGCAGTGCGACTAGCGGGGGAGCCTACGAGCAGTACTTC.

The CDR3 DNA reads as TGTGCCAGCAGTGAAGCGGGGGACCGCACAGATACGCAGTATTTT. As protein: CASSEAGDRTDTQYF. The chain combines TRBV25-1 with TRBJ2-3; 7 nucleotides agree with TRBD2. This CDR3 has 15 amino acids. Germline V lookup: CDR1 MGHDK, CDR2 SYGVNS. V gave up 2 bases and J gave up 1 base; unmatched junction bases: 3.

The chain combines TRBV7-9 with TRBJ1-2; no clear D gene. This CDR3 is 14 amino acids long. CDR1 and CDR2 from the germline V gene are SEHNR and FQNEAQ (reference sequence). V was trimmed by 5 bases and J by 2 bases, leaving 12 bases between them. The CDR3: CASSPSGGNYGYTF. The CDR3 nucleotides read TGTGCCAGCAGCCCCTCGGGAGGGAACTATGGCTACACCTTC.

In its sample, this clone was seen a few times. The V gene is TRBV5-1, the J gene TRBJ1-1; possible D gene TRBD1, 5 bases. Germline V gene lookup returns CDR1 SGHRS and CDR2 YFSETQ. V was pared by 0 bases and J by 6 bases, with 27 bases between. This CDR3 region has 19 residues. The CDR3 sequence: CASSLVAGRGAGGRPEAFF. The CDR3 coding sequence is TGCGCCAGCAGCTTGGTGGCAGGTCGGGGCGCCGGGGGGAGACCTGAAGCTTTCTTT.

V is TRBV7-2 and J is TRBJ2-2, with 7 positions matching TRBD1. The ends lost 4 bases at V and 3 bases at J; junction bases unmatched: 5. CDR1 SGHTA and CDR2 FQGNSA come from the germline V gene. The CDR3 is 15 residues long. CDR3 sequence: CASSSDRAHTGELFF. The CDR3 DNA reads TGTGCCAGCAGCTCCGACAGGGCCCACACCGGGGAGCTGTTTTTT.

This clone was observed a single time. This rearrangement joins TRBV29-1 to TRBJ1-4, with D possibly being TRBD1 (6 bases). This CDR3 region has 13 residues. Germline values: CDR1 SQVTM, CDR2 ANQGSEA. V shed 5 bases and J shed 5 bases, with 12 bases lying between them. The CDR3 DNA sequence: TGCAGCGTTTCAGGGGTGGGGAATGAAAAACTGTTTTTT. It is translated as CSVSGVGNEKLFF.

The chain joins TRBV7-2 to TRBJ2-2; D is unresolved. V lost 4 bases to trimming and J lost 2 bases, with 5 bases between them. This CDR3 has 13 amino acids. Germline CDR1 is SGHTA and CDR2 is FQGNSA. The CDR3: CASSSLNTGELFF. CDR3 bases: TGTGCCAGCAGCTCGCTAAACACCGGGGAGCTGTTTTTT. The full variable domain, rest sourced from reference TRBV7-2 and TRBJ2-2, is GAGVSQSPSNKVTEKGKDVELRCDPISGHTALYWYRQSLGQGLEFLIYFQGNSAPDKSGLPSDRFSAERTGGSVSTLTIQRTQQEDSAVYLCASSSLNTGELFFGEGSRLTVL.

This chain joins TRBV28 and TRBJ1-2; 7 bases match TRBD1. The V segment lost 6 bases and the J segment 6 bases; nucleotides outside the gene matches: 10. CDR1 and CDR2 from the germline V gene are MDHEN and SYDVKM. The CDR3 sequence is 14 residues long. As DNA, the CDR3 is TGTGCCAGCAGGATCTACAGGGGCGGAGATGGCTACACCTTC. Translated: CASRIYRGGDGYTF.

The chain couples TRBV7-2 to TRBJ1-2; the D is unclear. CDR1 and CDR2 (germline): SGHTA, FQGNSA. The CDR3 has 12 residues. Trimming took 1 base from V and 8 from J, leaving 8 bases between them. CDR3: CASSLVEGGYTF. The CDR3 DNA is TGTGCCAGCAGCTTAGTCGAGGGAGGCTACACCTTC.

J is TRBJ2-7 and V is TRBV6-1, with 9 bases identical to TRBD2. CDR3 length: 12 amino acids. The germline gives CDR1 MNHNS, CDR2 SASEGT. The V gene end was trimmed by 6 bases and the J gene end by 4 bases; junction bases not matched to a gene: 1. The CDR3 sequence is CASRTSGYEQYV. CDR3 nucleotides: TGTGCCAGCAGGACTAGCGGATACGAGCAGTACGTC.

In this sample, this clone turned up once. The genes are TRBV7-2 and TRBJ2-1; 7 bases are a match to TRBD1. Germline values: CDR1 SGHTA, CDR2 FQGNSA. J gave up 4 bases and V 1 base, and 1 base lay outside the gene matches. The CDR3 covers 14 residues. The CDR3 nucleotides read TGTGCCAGCAGCTTAGAGACAGGGTACAATGAGCAGTTCTTC. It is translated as CASSLETGYNEQFF.

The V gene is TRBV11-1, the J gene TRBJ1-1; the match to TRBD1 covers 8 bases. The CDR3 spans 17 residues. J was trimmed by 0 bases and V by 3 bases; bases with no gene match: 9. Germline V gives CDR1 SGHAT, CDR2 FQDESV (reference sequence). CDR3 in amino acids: CASSFPRDRMLNTEAFF. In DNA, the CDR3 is TGTGCCAGCAGCTTCCCCCGGGACAGGATGTTGAACACTGAAGCTTTCTTT.

The CDR3: CASSVARENSPLHF. The CDR3 coding sequence is TGTGCCAGCAGTGTAGCCAGGGAAAATTCACCCCTCCACTTT. V usage is TRBV2 and J usage is TRBJ1-6; D possibly corresponds to TRBD1 (5 bases). The CDR3 runs to 14 residues. Germline loops: CDR1 SNHLY, CDR2 FYNNEI. Trimming took 4 bases from V and 7 from J, leaving 11 bases between them.